This T cell receptor beta chain was profiled in a study of blood T cells in healthy people across ages. Peripheral blood, about 9.3 milliliters per donor, was collected. The CDR3 totals 15 residues. Germline V gives CDR1 MNHEY, CDR2 SMNVEV (reference sequence). Trimming took off 7 bases at V and 3 bases at J, with 18 bases between the two ends. The authors ran a second PCR of about 6 to 11 cycles using a sample-barcoded 5' primer and a J-beta primer mix. Each cDNA molecule carried a tag from a template-switch adaptor that contained 12 random nucleotides. MiXCR was run by TCRdb on the 5' RACE reads, yielding one entry per CDR3 protein. The data hold over 700,000 distinct CDR3 sequences, with approximately 25% observed a single time. These records were also assigned to another study, of T cells of mothers and their children.

The rearrangement joins TRBV27 to TRBJ1-1, with a tentative D call TRBD1 (5 bases). Sequences were obtained from blood. This receptor was identified in a boy younger than 18 in good health. In DNA form, the CDR3 reads TGTGCCAGCATAGGAGGGGCCTTAGGGGACACTGAAGCTTTCTTT. Translating gives CASIGGALGDTEAFF.